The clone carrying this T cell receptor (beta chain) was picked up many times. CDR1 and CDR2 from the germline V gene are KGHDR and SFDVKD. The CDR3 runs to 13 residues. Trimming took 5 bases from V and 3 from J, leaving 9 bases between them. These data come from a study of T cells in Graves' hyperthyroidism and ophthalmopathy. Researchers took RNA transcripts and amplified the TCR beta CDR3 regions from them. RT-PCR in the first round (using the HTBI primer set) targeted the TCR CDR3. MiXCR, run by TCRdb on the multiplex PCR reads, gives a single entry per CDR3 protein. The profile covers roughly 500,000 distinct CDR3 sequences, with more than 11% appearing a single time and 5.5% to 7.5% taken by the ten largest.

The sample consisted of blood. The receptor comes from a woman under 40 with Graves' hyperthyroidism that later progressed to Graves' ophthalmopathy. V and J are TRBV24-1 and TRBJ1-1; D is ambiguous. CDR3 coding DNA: TGTGCCACCAGTGCGGGGAGGTACACTGAAGCTTTCTTT. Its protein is CATSAGRYTEAFF.